This T cell receptor (beta chain) was found in a study of chemoradiotherapy in HPV16-positive cancers. General study findings and limits: HPV-responsive T-cell expansion during chemoradiotherapy was linked to improved recurrence-free survival in HPV16-positive patients. During treatment, candidate HPV-specific clones and E7-related motifs expanded in tumor.

Profiling relied on immunoSEQ multiplex PCR, and the TCRdb table lists in-frame clones only, not all of them. The sample lists 3,400 or so clones; about 80% were seen once. The germline V gene has CDR1 SGHRS and CDR2 YFSETQ. This CDR3 comprises 14 residues. The V end lost 4 bases, the J end lost 5 bases, and 16 bases lay between the germline ends. Worth noting for this clone: No antigen is known for it.

Samples were taken several times over chemoradiotherapy. Here the sequenced sample was tumor tissue, taken from a patient who underwent chemoradiotherapy. The chain links TRBV5-1 to TRBJ2-7, with unresolved D. The TCR sequence derives from a human donor with HPV-associated anogenital cancer. As DNA, the CDR3 is TGCGCCAGCAGCGCAAGGACGGACGCCCACGAGCAGTACTTC. Amino acid sequence: CASSARTDAHEQYF.